This T cell receptor beta chain derives from a study of T cells in Graves' hyperthyroidism and ophthalmopathy. Many counts were recorded for this clonotype. Germline V CDR1 and CDR2: SNHLY, FYNNEI. CDR3 length: 15 residues. With V trimmed by 2 bases and J by 3 bases, 2 bases remained unmatched. Amplification of TCR beta CDR3 regions used RNA as the template. A first-round RT-PCR of the TCR CDR3 used the HTBI primer set. One entry per CDR3 protein, called by TCRdb with MiXCR from the multiplex PCR reads. Altogether hundreds of thousands of distinct CDR3 sequences are present, 40% to 55% being singletons, with the ten largest covering 8.2%.

Sequencing was done on a sample of peripheral blood or thyroid tissue (not recorded which). The V gene is TRBV2, the J gene TRBJ1-4; 8 positions agree with TRBD1. The clonotype comes from a woman aged 18-29 years with Graves' hyperthyroidism. DNA for the CDR3: TGTGCCAGCAGTGAACTCAGGGGGCCTAATGAAAAACTGTTTTTT. Translation: CASSELRGPNEKLFF.